This section outlines one T cell receptor beta chain sequence together with its context. What it binds is not known. One end of the junction does not line up with germline, which may come from a read error. The CDR3 length is 12 residues. Germline CDR1 reads DFQATT; CDR2 reads SNEGSKA (reference sequence). This entry belongs to a study of blood T cells in healthy people across ages. Study findings and constraints: Reliance upon unsorted PBMCs precluded definitive naive versus antigen-experienced comparison. Per million T cells, the diversity of TCR beta decreased roughly linearly as age advanced. Expanded clonotype shifts may have been confounded, as the donors had an unknown CMV status.

A second PCR, run for about 7 to 11 cycles, used a sample-barcoded 5' primer plus a J-beta primer mix. TCRdb itself ran the 5' RACE reads through MiXCR, one entry per CDR3 protein. The table has about 720,000 distinct CDR3 sequences, 22% seen once. The chain uses TRBV20-1 and TRBJ2-5, with D maybe TRBD2 (6 bases). Sequenced material: blood. The origin of this receptor is a man aged 65 to 79 in good health. The CDR3 sequence: CSAGDIAVIQYF. The CDR3 DNA is TGCAGTGCTGGAGATATAGCGGTTATCCAGTACTTC.